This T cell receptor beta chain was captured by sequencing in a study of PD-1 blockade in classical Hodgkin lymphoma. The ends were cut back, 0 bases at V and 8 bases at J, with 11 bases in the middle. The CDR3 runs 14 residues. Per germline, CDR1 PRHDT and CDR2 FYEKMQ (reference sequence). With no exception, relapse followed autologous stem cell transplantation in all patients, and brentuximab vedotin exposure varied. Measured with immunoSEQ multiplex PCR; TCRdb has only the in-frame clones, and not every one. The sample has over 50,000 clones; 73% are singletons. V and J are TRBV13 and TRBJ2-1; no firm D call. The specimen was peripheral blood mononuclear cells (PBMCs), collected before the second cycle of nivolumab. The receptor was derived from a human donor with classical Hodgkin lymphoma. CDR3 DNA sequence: TGTGCCAGCAGCTTAGGTCCCCGAACCGATGAGCAGTTCTTC. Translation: CASSLGPRTDEQFF.